This T cell receptor (beta chain) was recorded in a study of blood T cell repertoires in COVID-19. Study as a whole: Acute and convalescent COVID-19 samples came from the United States, Italy and Spain. PBMCs, B-cell-depleted T cells, or T cells provided the cDNA or gDNA that made up the material.

Authors' data handling: Amplification of reference gene primers provided the estimated nucleated cell counts. Sequencing used immunoSEQ multiplex PCR; TCRdb keeps in-frame clones, though not all of them. From that table come the V and J calls and clone size; the DNA was used to work out D and trimming. The sample carries 240,000 or so clones, 80% to 85% recorded once. The CDR3 loop spans 14 amino acids. V lost 7 bases and J 5 bases, leaving 17 bases between the germline ends. Looked up from germline, CDR1 is SEHNR and CDR2 is FQNEAQ (reference sequence). The TCR comes from a woman between 18 and 29 years old with acute or convalescent COVID-19. The specimen sequenced was peripheral blood. This chain connects TRBV7-9 to TRBJ2-5; TRBD1 is a possible D gene (6 bases). This CDR3 is CASTKLQGIETQYF. The CDR3 bases are TGTGCCAGCACCAAACTGCAGGGGATCGAGACCCAGTACTTC.